A single sample gave rise to the 13 T cell receptor beta chains below, sequenced in a study of beta chain features in type 1 diabetes. All of the isolated RNA was reverse transcribed, so expressed TCRB transcripts were sequenced. Some clones are missing from TCRdb's copy, which holds only in-frame ones; the method was immunoSEQ multiplex PCR. The sample lists 350,000 to 450,000 clones, about 14% occurring once. Sequenced input: naive CD4+ T cells from blood. The receptor source for this set is a man between 25 and 39 years old in good health.

This clone was counted only a few times. The chain has TRBV2 and TRBJ2-4; a possible D gene is TRBD2 (6 bases). The germline CDR1 and CDR2 sequences are SNHLY and FYNNEI. Deletions cut 1 base from V and 3 bases from J, with 16 bases between. The CDR3 sequence is 17 residues long. The CDR3 DNA follows: TGTGCCAGCAGTGAAGGAGCCGGCCTCGGGAGCAAAAACATTCAGTACTTC. Protein product: CASSEGAGLGSKNIQYF.

There are many counts of this clone. The rearrangement joins TRBV29-1 to TRBJ1-2; tentatively, D is TRBD1 (5 bases). The germline V gene has CDR1 SQVTM and CDR2 ANQGSEA. The CDR3 runs 14 residues. V lost 3 bases and J 3 bases, leaving 14 bases between the germline ends. CDR3 DNA sequence: TGCAGCGTTGACTCGGGCCTCAGGGACTATGGCTACACCTTC. It encodes CSVDSGLRDYGYTF.

The chain joins TRBV10-3 to TRBJ2-5, with 10 bases that match TRBD1. Germline lookup yields CDR1 ENHRY and CDR2 SYGVKD. The CDR3 is 14 residues long. V lost 2 bases to trimming and J lost 4 bases; unmatched junction nucleotides: 1. CDR3 amino acids: CAISEGQGGETQYF. CDR3 bases: TGTGCCATCAGTGAGGGACAGGGGGGAGAGACCCAGTACTTC.

In its sample, this clone was seen a few times. The chain links TRBV29-1 to TRBJ2-5; TRBD1 agrees at 8 bases. This CDR3 is built from 15 residues. The trim removed 4 bases at V and 5 bases at J, leaving 12 bases unmatched. Germline V gene sequence: CDR1 SQVTM, CDR2 ANQGSEA. The CDR3: CSVGDPRGQRETQYF. CDR3 bases: TGCAGCGTTGGTGACCCCAGGGGGCAACGGGAGACCCAGTACTTC.

The gene calls are TRBV5-4 and TRBJ1-4; D is possibly TRBD1 (6 bases). The germline V and J ends were trimmed by 4 bases and 5 bases, with 15 bases remaining between them. In germline, CDR1 is SGHNT, CDR2 YYREEE (reference sequence). CDR3 size: 15 residues. This CDR3 reads CASSTTGTRNEKLFF. The CDR3 DNA reads as TGTGCCAGCAGCACAACCGGGACAAGAAATGAAAAACTGTTTTTT.

This clone was recorded a few times. The DNA for the CDR3 is TGTGCCAGCAGCCCCCTGGGCACTGAAGCTTTCTTT. Translating it yields CASSPLGTEAFF. The chain uses TRBV5-6 and TRBJ1-1; D is undetermined. Trimming removed 4 bases from V and 4 bases from J, with 8 bases in between. The CDR3 length is 12 residues. CDR1 SGHDT and CDR2 YYEEEE come from the germline V gene.

As to this clone: Distinct nucleotide sequences in the sample also encode this CDR3. The gene calls are TRBV5-6 and TRBJ2-3; D not resolved. This CDR3 has 13 residues. Trimming shortened V by 0 bases and J by 3 bases, and 5 bases separated the two germline ends. Germline CDR1 SGHDT, CDR2 YYEEEE. The CDR3 protein is CASSLGGTDTQYF. In nucleotides, the CDR3 is TGTGCCAGCAGCTTGGGAGGTACAGATACGCAGTATTTT.

This clone has just a few counts. The CDR3, as DNA: TGCGCCAGCAGCCGGGGTCTTAGCACAGATACGCAGTATTTT. As protein: CASSRGLSTDTQYF. The V gene is TRBV4-3, the J gene TRBJ2-3; D is unclear. This CDR3 has 14 residues. Germline assignment: CDR1 LGHNA and CDR2 YSLEER. Trimming cost V 4 bases and J 0 bases, with 8 bases left between them.

CDR3 nucleotides: TGTGCCAGCAGCTTGACCTCGGGGGTTAGCGAGCAGTACTTC. Translating gives CASSLTSGVSEQYF. V and J are TRBV7-2 and TRBJ2-7, with D possibly being TRBD2 (6 bases). V gave up 3 bases and J gave up 6 bases, with 15 bases separating them. Germline V gene data show CDR1 as SGHTA and CDR2 as FQGNSA. CDR3 size: 14 residues.

The chain employs TRBV4-2 and TRBJ2-2; 8 bases align to TRBD2. The CDR3 runs 14 residues. Germline V gene lookup returns CDR1 LGHNA and CDR2 YNFKEQ. V trimming: 4 bases; J trimming: 6 bases; junction bases outside the gene matches: 4. CDR3 DNA sequence: TGTGCCAGCAGCCTGCTAGCGGGTGCCGGGGAGCTGTTTTTT. It codes for CASSLLAGAGELFF.

The chain couples TRBV4-1 to TRBJ2-1; TRBD2 agrees at 10 bases. The CDR3 consists of 17 residues. Germline values: CDR1 MGHRA, CDR2 YSYEKL. V was pared by 0 bases and J by 0 bases, with 2 bases of the junction left unmatched. In DNA form, the CDR3 reads TGCGCCAGCAGCCAAGAGACTAGCGGGCACTCCTACAATGAGCAGTTCTTC. Translated: CASSQETSGHSYNEQFF.

The gene calls are TRBV29-1 and TRBJ1-4; D uncertain. This CDR3 region has 14 residues. The V and J ends lost 0 bases and 10 bases respectively, with 15 bases between them. CDR1 SQVTM and CDR2 ANQGSEA come from the germline V gene. CDR3 protein: CSVEDRRVRGKLFF. The CDR3 nucleotides read TGCAGCGTTGAAGATCGTCGGGTCCGAGGAAAACTGTTTTTT. Full variable domain (rest looked up from reference TRBV29-1 and TRBJ1-4): SAVISQKPSRDICQRGTSLTIQCQVDSQVTMMFWYRQQPGQSLTLIATANQGSEATYESGFVIDKFPISRPNLTFSTLTVSNMSPEDSSIYLCSVEDRRVRGKLFFGSGTQLSVL.

The V gene is TRBV6-5, the J gene TRBJ1-1; TRBD1 agrees at 11 bases. This CDR3 is built from 15 residues. CDR1 is MNHEY and CDR2 is SVGAGI in the germline V gene. The V segment lost 5 bases and the J segment 4 bases; nucleotides outside the gene matches: 6. The CDR3 nucleotides are TGTGCCAGCAGTAGAGCCGGGACAGGGGGCACTGAAGCTTTCTTT. It translates to CASSRAGTGGTEAFF.